This TCR beta chain was profiled in a study of T cell responses to AZD1222 COVID-19 vaccine. Profiling relied on immunoSEQ multiplex PCR, and the TCRdb table lists in-frame clones only, not all of them. The data contain just under 100,000 clones, 70% to 90% of them singletons. Trimming stripped 2 bases from V and 3 bases from J, with 11 bases between. The V gene's germline CDR1 is SGHVS and CDR2 FQNEAQ. The CDR3 totals 15 residues. This chain links TRBV7-8 with TRBJ2-1; D tentatively reads TRBD1 or TRBD2 (6 bases each). This receptor was obtained from an adult in good health. This sample comprised peripheral blood, obtained on day 0 of AZD1222 vaccination. The CDR3 is CASSLSGGGYNEQFF. CDR3 nucleotide sequence: TGTGCCAGCAGCTTATCCGGGGGCGGCTACAATGAGCAGTTCTTC.